Following are 10 T cell receptor beta chains from one sample sequenced in a study of OX40 agonist ivuxolimab in advanced cancers. Profiling relied on immunoSEQ multiplex PCR, and the TCRdb table lists in-frame clones only, not all of them. The repertoire holds 60,000 or so clones, with 84% as singletons. The sequencing here drew on CD4+ or CD8+ T cells sorted from blood, taken in a trial of the OX40 agonist ivuxolimab. These receptors came from an adult with an advanced solid tumor such as melanoma, head and neck, liver or kidney cancer.

This rearrangement joins TRBV6-5 to TRBJ2-4; no clear D. The CDR3 spans 14 residues. From germline, CDR1 is MNHEY and CDR2 SVGAGI. The V and J ends lost 0 bases and 6 bases respectively, with 9 bases between them. This CDR3 is CASSYSSRGNIQYF. The DNA for the CDR3 is TGTGCCAGCAGTTACTCCTCTCGTGGAAACATTCAGTACTTC.

Notes on this clone: At one of its ends the junction is not consistent with the germline gene, which may arise from a read error. V gene TRBV6-1 combines with J gene TRBJ1-2; a weak D match, TRBD1 (5 bases). The CDR3 loop spans 11 amino acids. From germline, CDR1 is MNHNS and CDR2 SASEGT. The CDR3 DNA reads as TGTGCCAGCAGGTGGGGGGGACTTGCAGGGTTC. The encoded protein is CASRWGGLAGF.

Only a few counts were recorded for this clone. The chain joins TRBV5-4 to TRBJ2-5, with a tentative D call TRBD1 (6 bases). CDR1 is SGHNT and CDR2 is YYREEE in the germline V gene (reference sequence). V was clipped by 0 bases and J by 4 bases, with 16 bases between them. The CDR3 runs to 16 residues. CDR3 coding DNA: TGTGCCAGCAGCTTGGAGGGCAGGGGAGAGAGAGAGACCCAGTACTTC. Encoded protein: CASSLEGRGERETQYF.

The chain combines TRBV12-2 with TRBJ1-5; the D call of TRBD1 is as the table states it, not checked on the DNA. TRBV12-2 is designated a pseudogene. This CDR3 spans 15 amino acids. CDR3 DNA: TGTGCAAGTCGCCCCGGGACAGGGAGAAGGGGGGCCCAGCATTTT. Its translation: CASRPGTGRRGAQHF.

This clone has only one observation. This chain joins TRBV29-1 and TRBJ1-1, with a tentative D call TRBD1 (6 bases). Trimming took off 0 bases at V and 1 base at J, with 15 bases between the two ends. CDR3 size: 16 residues. CDR1 is SQVTM, CDR2 ANQGSEA, per germline. CDR3 amino acids: CSVEEGAWDKNTEAFF. In nucleotides, the CDR3 is TGCAGCGTTGAAGAAGGGGCATGGGACAAGAACACTGAAGCTTTCTTT.

This sequence joins TRBV15 and TRBJ1-1; 9 bases align to TRBD1. The CDR3 runs to 16 residues. Unmatched junction bases numbered 5, after V lost 3 bases and J lost 0 bases. Germline loops: CDR1 LNHNV, CDR2 YYDKDF (reference sequence). CDR3 residues: CATSSPRDRVNTEAFF. For the CDR3, the DNA is TGTGCCACCAGCAGCCCCCGGGACAGGGTGAACACTGAAGCTTTCTTT. Supplemented by reference TRBV15 and TRBJ1-1, the full variable domain reads DAMVIQNPRYQVTQFGKPVTLSCSQTLNHNVMYWYQQKSSQAPKLLFHYYDKDFNNEADTPDNFQSRRPNTSFCFLDIRSPGLGDTAMYLCATSSPRDRVNTEAFFGQGTRLTVV.

The chain carries TRBV18 and TRBJ2-3; D possibly corresponds to TRBD2 (6 bases). In germline, CDR1 is KGHSH, CDR2 LQKENI. The V end lost 8 bases, the J end lost 2 bases, and 11 bases lay between the germline ends. The CDR3 spans 13 residues. CDR3 nucleotide sequence: TGTGCCAGCGCCCCGGGAGTCACAGATACGCAGTATTTT. Encoded protein: CASAPGVTDTQYF.

This sequence joins TRBV11-2 and TRBJ1-2, with 10 bases matching TRBD1. This CDR3 comprises 16 residues. After removal of 5 bases from V and 5 bases from J, the junction contained 11 bases not matched to a gene. Germline CDR1 is SGHAT and CDR2 is FQNNGV. The CDR3 DNA reads as TGTGCCAGCAGCGCGCCCTGGGACAGGGGAGTATATGGCTACACCTTC. Translated: CASSAPWDRGVYGYTF.

J is TRBJ2-7 and V is TRBV18; no reliable D call. CDR1 and CDR2 (germline): KGHSH, LQKENI. Between the trimmed V and J ends, which lost 3 bases and 2 bases, there was a span of 17 bases. The CDR3 runs 16 residues. CDR3 DNA: TGTGCCAGCTCACCTTTAGGACCTTTCCAAGCCTACGAGCAGTACTTC. Translating it yields CASSPLGPFQAYEQYF.

V and J are TRBV7-9 and TRBJ1-3; 10 nucleotides line up with TRBD1. Germline lookup yields CDR1 SEHNR and CDR2 FQNEAQ (reference sequence). V trimming: 4 bases; J trimming: 4 bases; junction bases outside the gene matches: 4. This CDR3 has 15 residues. The CDR3 sequence is CASSSDRGNGNTIYF. CDR3 bases: TGTGCCAGCAGCTCGGACAGGGGGAACGGAAACACCATATATTTT.